This TCR beta chain derives from a study of T-cell reconstitution after alpha-beta-depleted transplantation in children. Findings and limits, study-wide: Newly produced T cells mostly accounted for T-cell counts and diversity one year post-transplant. Reported findings indicate that, about two months after transplant, alpha-beta T cells came from several hundred expanded clones, which were derived from non-depleted graft cells. Diversity of TCRbeta at day 60 was high in some patients, arising from surviving recipient T cells and thymic progenitors.

A TCRbeta library incorporating unique molecular identifiers was prepared. TCRdb fed the PCR reads into MiXCR, producing one record per CDR3 protein. The sample has more than 15,000 distinct CDR3 sequences; about an eighth are singletons. As for this clonotype: Its antigen is unidentified.

The trim removed 5 bases at V and 10 bases at J, leaving 18 bases unmatched. The CDR3 loop spans 17 amino acids. This specimen consisted of PBMCs, mostly from graft donor cells, obtained 180 days after TCRalphabeta/CD19-depleted stem cell transplant. The chain carries TRBV12-3 or TRBV12-4 and TRBJ2-1; TRBD2 agrees at 9 bases. The source is a boy under two years old who had a stem cell transplant for Wiskott-Aldrich syndrome, so the T cells may come from the graft donor. The CDR3 DNA follows: TGTGCCAGCAGTGGAGGTAGCGGGAGTTCCGTTGTCAGAGAGCAGTTCTTC. It codes for CASSGGSGSSVVREQFF.